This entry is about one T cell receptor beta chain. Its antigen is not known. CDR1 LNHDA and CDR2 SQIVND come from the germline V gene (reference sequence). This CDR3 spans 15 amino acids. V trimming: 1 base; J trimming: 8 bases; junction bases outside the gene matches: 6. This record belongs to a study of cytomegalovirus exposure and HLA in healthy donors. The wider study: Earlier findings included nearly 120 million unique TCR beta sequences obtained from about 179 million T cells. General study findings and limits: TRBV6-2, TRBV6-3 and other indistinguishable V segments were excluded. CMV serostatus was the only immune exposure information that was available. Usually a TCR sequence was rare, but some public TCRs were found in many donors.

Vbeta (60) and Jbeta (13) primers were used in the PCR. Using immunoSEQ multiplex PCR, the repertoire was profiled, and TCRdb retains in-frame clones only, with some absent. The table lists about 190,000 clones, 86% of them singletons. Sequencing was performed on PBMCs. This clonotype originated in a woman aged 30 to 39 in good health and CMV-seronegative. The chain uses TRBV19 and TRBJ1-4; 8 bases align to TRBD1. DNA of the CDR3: TGTGCCAGTAGTATAGTCGGGACAGGAGAGGAAAAACTGTTTTTT. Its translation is CASSIVGTGEEKLFF.